The table lists the clone carrying this TCR beta chain with many counts. This entry comes from a study of T cells in Graves' hyperthyroidism and ophthalmopathy. Overall study: Peripheral blood sampling occurred at initial diagnosis, before any treatment.

There were TCR beta CDR3 regions amplified from RNA transcripts. TCR CDR3 underwent first-round RT-PCR with the HTBI primer set. In TCRdb, the multiplex PCR reads were re-called with MiXCR into one record per CDR3 protein. The data hold 220,000 or so distinct CDR3 sequences, with about a sixth observed a single time. V lost 5 bases and J lost 2; bases outside the gene matches: 5. The length of the CDR3 is 14 residues. Germline V gene sequence: CDR1 MDHEN, CDR2 SYDVKM. Individuals with ophthalmopathy presented a Clinical Activity Score of at least 3, a NOSPECS grade of at least 4 and a duration under 3 months.

The receptor's source is a woman between 18 and 30 years old with Graves' ophthalmopathy. V gene TRBV28 combines with J gene TRBJ2-7; 8 nucleotides line up with TRBD1. Sequencing used blood. CDR3 bases: TGTGCCAGCAGTACCGGACAGGGCCCCTACGAGCAGTACTTC. Protein sequence: CASSTGQGPYEQYF. Full variable domain (rest looked up from reference TRBV28 and TRBJ2-7): DVKVTQSSRYLVKRTGEKVFLECVQDMDHENMFWYRQDPGLGLRLIYFSYDVKMKEKGDIPEGYSVSREKKERFSLILESASTNQTSMYLCASSTGQGPYEQYFGPGTRLTVT.